This T cell receptor beta chain was sequenced for a study of CD4+ T cells in melanoma. Study results and limitations: A reported correlation linked neoantigen-specific CD4+ T cells to CD8+, macrophage and B cell function. Reportedly, melanoma neoantigen-specific CD4+ T cells showed varied differentiation states.

Germline V gene data show CDR1 as SGHRS and CDR2 as YFSETQ. CDR3 length: 14 amino acids. V lost 2 bases, J lost 0 bases, and 5 bases lay in between. Here immunoSEQ multiplex PCR was the method, and the copy in TCRdb shows in-frame clones only, minus some. The table lists 110,000 to 150,000 clones, 80% to 95% of them singletons. About this clone itself: Its antigen is undetermined.

The sequence was obtained from a human donor with melanoma. The rearrangement uses TRBV5-1 and TRBJ1-4; the D is unclear. This chain's CDR3 is CASSFAATNEKLFF. The CDR3 DNA follows: TGCGCCAGCAGCTTTGCCGCAACTAATGAAAAACTGTTTTTT.